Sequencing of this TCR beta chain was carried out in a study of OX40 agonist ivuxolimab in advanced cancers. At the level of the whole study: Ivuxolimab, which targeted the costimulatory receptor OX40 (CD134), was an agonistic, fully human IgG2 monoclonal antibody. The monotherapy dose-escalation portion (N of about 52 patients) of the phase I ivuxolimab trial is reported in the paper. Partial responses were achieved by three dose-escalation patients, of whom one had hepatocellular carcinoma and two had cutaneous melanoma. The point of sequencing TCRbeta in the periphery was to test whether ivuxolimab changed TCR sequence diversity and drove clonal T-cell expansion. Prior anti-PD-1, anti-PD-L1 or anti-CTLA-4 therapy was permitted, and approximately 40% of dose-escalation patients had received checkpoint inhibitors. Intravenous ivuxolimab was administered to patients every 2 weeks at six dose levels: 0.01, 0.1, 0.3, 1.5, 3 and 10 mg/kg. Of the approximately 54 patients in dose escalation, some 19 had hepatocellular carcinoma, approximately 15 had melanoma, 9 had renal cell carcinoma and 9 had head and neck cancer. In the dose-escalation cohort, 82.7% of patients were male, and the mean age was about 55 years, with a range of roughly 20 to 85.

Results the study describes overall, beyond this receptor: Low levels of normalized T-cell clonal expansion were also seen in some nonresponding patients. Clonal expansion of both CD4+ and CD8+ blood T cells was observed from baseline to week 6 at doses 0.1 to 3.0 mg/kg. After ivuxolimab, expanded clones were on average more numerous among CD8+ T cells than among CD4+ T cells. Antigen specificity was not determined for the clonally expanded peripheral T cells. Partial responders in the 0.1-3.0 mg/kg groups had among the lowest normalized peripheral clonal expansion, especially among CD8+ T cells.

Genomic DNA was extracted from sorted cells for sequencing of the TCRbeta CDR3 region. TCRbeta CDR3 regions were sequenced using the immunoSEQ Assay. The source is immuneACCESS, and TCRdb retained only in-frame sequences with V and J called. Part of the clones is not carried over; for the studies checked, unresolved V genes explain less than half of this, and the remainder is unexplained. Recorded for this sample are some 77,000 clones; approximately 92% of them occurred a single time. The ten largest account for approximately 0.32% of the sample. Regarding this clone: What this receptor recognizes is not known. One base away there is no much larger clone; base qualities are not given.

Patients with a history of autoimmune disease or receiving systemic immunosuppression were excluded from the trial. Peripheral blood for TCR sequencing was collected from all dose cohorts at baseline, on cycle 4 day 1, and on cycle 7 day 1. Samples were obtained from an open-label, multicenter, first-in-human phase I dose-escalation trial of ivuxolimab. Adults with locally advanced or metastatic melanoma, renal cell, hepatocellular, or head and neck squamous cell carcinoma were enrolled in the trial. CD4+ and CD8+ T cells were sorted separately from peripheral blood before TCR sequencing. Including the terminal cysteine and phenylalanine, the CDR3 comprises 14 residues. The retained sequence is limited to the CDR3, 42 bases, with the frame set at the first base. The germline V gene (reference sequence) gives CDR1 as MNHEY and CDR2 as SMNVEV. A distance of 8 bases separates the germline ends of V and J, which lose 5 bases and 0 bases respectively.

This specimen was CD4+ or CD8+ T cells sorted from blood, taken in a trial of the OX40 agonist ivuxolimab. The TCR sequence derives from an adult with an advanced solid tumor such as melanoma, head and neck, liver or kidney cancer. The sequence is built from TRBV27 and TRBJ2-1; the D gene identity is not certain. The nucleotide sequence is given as TGTGCCAGCAGTAGCCACGGCTCCTACAATGAGCAGTTCTTC. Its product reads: CASSSHGSYNEQFF.